This T cell receptor (beta chain) was sequenced in a study of Graves' ophthalmopathy and Graves' hyperthyroidism. In regard to this clonotype: Compared with germline, one end of the junction differs, possibly owing to a read error.

Amplification of the TCR beta CDR3 regions used RNA transcripts (as template). Second-round multiplex PCR followed a first-round RT-PCR using HTBI primers. TCRdb reanalysed the multiplex PCR reads using MiXCR and keeps one entry per CDR3 protein. Counted here are 900,000 to 1,200,000 distinct CDR3 sequences, around a third occurring once; the ten biggest clones make up around 10%. This CDR3 has 12 residues. CDR1 and CDR2 (germline): SQVTM, ANQGSEA. This TCR was recovered from an adult man with Graves' hyperthyroidism. Source material: peripheral blood or thyroid tissue (not recorded which). The genes are TRBV29-1 and TRBJ2-7; TRBD2 aligns across 11 bases. The CDR3 reads CSAGTSGYGQYF. CDR3 bases: TGCAGCGCAGGGACTAGCGGCTACGGGCAGTACTTC.